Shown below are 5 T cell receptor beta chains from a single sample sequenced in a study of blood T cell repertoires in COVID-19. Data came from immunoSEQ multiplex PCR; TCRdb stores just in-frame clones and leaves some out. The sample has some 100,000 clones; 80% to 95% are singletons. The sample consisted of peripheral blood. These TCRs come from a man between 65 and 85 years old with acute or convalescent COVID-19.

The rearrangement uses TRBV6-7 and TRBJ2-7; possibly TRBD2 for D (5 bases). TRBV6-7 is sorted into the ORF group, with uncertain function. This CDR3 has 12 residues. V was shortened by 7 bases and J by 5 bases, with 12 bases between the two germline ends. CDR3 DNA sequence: TGTGCCAGCACGAGGGCCGGGGACGAGCAGTACTTC. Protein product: CASTRAGDEQYF.

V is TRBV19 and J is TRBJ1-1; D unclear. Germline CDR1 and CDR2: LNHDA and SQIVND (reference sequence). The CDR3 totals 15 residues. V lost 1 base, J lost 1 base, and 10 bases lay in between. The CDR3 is CASSIVRETNTEAFF. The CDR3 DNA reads TGTGCCAGTAGTATAGTAAGGGAGACGAACACTGAAGCTTTCTTT. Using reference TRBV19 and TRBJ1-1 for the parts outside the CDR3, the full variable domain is DGGITQSPKYLFRKEGQNVTLSCEQNLNHDAMYWYRQDPGQGLRLIYYSQIVNDFQKGDIAEGYSVSREKKESFPLTVTSAQKNPTAFYLCASSIVRETNTEAFFGQGTRLTVV.

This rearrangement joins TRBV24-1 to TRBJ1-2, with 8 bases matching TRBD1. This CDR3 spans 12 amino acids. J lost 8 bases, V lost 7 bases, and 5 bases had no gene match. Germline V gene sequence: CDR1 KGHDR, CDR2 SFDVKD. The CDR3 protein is CATRDRGWGYTF. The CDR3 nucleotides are TGTGCCACCAGAGACAGGGGCTGGGGCTACACCTTC.

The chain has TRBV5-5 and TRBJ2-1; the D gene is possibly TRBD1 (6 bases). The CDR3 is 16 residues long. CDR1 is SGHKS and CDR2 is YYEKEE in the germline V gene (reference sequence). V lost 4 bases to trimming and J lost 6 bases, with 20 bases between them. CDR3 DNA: TGTGCCAGCAGCGGCATCAGGGGATCTGGGAGCAATGAGCAGTTCTTC. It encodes CASSGIRGSGSNEQFF.

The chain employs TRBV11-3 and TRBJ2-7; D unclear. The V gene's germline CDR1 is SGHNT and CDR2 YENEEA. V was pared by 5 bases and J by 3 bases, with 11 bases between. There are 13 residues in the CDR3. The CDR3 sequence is CASSPTSFYEQYF. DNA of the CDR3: TGTGCCAGCAGCCCCACGAGCTTCTACGAGCAGTACTTC. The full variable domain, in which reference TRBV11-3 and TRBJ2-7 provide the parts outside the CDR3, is EAGVVQSPRYKIIEKKQPVAFWCNPISGHNTLYWYLQNLGQGPELLIRYENEEAVDDSQLPKDRFSAERLKGVDSTLKIQPAELGDSAVYLCASSPTSFYEQYFGPGTRLTVT.